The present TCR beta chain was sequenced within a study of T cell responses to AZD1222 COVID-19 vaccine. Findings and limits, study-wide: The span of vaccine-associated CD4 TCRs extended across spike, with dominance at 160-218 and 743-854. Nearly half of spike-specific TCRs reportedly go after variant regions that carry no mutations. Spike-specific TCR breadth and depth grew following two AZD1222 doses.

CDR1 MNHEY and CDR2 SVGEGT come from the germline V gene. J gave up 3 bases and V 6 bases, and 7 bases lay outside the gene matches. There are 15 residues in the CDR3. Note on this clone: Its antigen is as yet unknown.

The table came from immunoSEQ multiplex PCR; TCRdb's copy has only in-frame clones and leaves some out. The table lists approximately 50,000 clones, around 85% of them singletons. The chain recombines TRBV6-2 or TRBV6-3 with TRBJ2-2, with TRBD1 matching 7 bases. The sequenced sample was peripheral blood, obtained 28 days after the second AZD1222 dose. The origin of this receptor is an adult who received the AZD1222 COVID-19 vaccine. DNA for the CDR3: TGTGCCAGCAGATACCGGGACAGAGACACCGGGGAGCTGTTTTTT. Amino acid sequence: CASRYRDRDTGELFF.